These 19 T cell receptor beta chains were sequenced from one sample in a study of CD8+ T cells in alopecia areata. Cutaneous lymph node cells were pooled, and they were sorted using CD4, CD8alpha, NKG2D, NKG2ACE and other markers. Reverse transcription of extracted RNA yielded cDNA, which provided the sequencing template. Clones were sequenced by immunoSEQ multiplex PCR, and TCRdb holds only the in-frame ones, with some missing. The sample includes approximately 280,000 clones, none of them occurring once. The sample taken for sequencing was CD4+ T cells sorted from a lymph node. The origin of the receptors is a C3H/HeJ mouse with alopecia areata. MHC haplotype here: H2-k.

Regarding this clone: These gene names are mouse names. The sequence runs out 4 residues before the end of the CDR3; the remainder is reconstructed from the germline J gene. The chain employs TRBV13-1 and TRBJ1-1; possible D gene TRBD1, 6 bases. Germline CDR1 is NSHNY and CDR2 is SYGAGN. The CDR3 covers 12 residues. The CDR3 spells CASRTGGSEVFF. The sequenced CDR3 bases are TGTGCCAGCAGGACAGGAGGGTCA.

Points on this clone: Gene and germline names: mouse. The read finishes 4 residues shy of the CDR3 end, and the germline J gene is used to complete it. The gene calls are TRBV19 and TRBJ1-2, with D possibly TRBD1 on 5 matching bases. The germline V and J ends were trimmed by 0 bases and 4 bases, with 7 bases remaining between them. The CDR3 loop spans 13 amino acids. Germline CDR1 and CDR2: FNHDT and SITEND (reference sequence). CDR3 amino acids: CASSIEGFSDYTF. CDR3 bases read: TGTGCCAGCAGTATAGAGGGGTTCTCC.

This clone was seen a handful of times. Genes and germline are mouse. The read comes to an end 4 residues before the CDR3 does, leaving the germline J gene to fill in the end. V usage is TRBV19 and J usage is TRBJ2-1; 11 bases align to TRBD2. CDR1 and CDR2 from the germline V gene are FNHDT and SITEND (reference sequence). The CDR3 runs 14 residues. V gave up 6 bases and J gave up 5 bases; unmatched junction bases: 4. The CDR3 DNA, read in part, is TGTGCCAGCACCCGGACTGGGGGGAATGCT. Translated, it gives CASTRTGGNA. The whole CDR3 sequence is CASTRTGGNAEQFF.

This clone was seen a handful of times. One base away lies a much larger clone, so this may be a sequencing read error. Each gene name is a mouse one. The read stops 4 residues short of the end of the CDR3; the missing end is completed from the germline J gene. The chain links TRBV4 to TRBJ1-2, with D perhaps matching TRBD1 (6 bases). Trimming pared 5 bases from V and 4 bases from J, leaving 8 bases between. Germline V lookup: CDR1 LGHDT, CDR2 YNNKQL (reference sequence). The CDR3 runs 12 residues. The CDR3 sequence is CASSAGVSDYTF. The part of the CDR3 DNA that was read is TGTGCCAGCAGCGCAGGGGTCTCC.

Only a few counts were recorded for this clone. Any gene name here is a mouse gene name. The read gets to within 4 residues of the CDR3 end, and the germline J gene fills in the rest. The chain joins TRBV13-1 to TRBJ2-1; a possible D gene is TRBD1 (6 bases). Trimming cost V 5 bases and J 2 bases, with 14 bases left between them. Germline V gene data show CDR1 as NSHNY and CDR2 as SYGAGN. This CDR3 is built from 15 residues. The sequenced CDR3 bases are TGTGCCAGCAGCAAACAGGGACGGGACTATGCT. As protein: CASSKQGRDYA. The complete CDR3 protein is CASSKQGRDYAEQFF.

This clone was counted between two and nine times. The genes are named according to mouse. From the germline J gene comes the end of the CDR3, since the read stops 4 residues before it. The chain couples TRBV1 to TRBJ2-4; 9 positions match TRBD2. Trimming at V came to 3 bases and at J to 0 bases, leaving 4 bases not matched to a gene. Germline V gene lookup returns CDR1 NSQYPW and CDR2 LRSPGD (reference sequence). The CDR3 has 16 residues. The CDR3 bases that were read are TGCACCTGCAGTGCTCCGCTGGGGGGGAGTCAAAAC. Translation gives CTCSAPLGGSQN. The entire CDR3 is CTCSAPLGGSQNTLYF.

On this clone itself: The genes are named according to mouse. The sequence runs out 4 residues before the end of the CDR3; the remainder is reconstructed from the germline J gene. Other DNA sequences from this sample encode an identical CDR3 as well. This rearrangement joins TRBV13-2 to TRBJ2-3; 11 bases align to TRBD2. CDR3 size: 15 residues. Germline V gene lookup returns CDR1 NNHNN and CDR2 SYGAGS (reference sequence). J was trimmed by 0 bases and V by 5 bases; bases with no gene match: 2. CDR3 loop: CASGGLGGSAETLYF. CDR3 DNA (partial): TGTGCCAGCGGCGGACTGGGGGGTAGTGCAGAA.

Concerning this clone: All gene names here are mouse names. Different DNA sequences within this sample yield the same CDR3. The part of the CDR3 DNA that was read is TGTGCCTGGAGTCTTGGGAACACA. Protein: CAWSLGNT. The complete CDR3 protein is CAWSLGNTEVFF. V and J are TRBV31 and TRBJ1-1; D uncertain. From the germline J gene comes the end of the CDR3, since the read stops 4 residues before it. The V and J ends lost 0 bases and 1 base respectively, with 3 bases between them. In germline, CDR1 is GKSSPN, CDR2 SITVG. CDR3 length: 12 amino acids.

Points on this clone: Gene names are mouse gene names. Read coverage stops 4 residues before the CDR3 terminus; the germline J gene supplies the remainder. This rearrangement joins TRBV1 to TRBJ2-1, with TRBD1 matching over 8 bases. V shed 0 bases, J shed 2 bases, and the junction held 3 bases outside the gene matches. CDR1 NSQYPW and CDR2 LRSPGD come from the germline V gene (reference sequence). This CDR3 spans 16 amino acids. CDR3 loop: CTCSADQGADYAEQFF. CDR3 bases read: TGCACCTGCAGTGCAGATCAGGGGGCGGACTATGCT.

To note about this clone: Germline and genes: mouse. Sequencing ends 4 residues short of the CDR3 end; the germline J gene provides the rest. The gene calls are TRBV13-3 and TRBJ1-2; TRBD1 matches 8 bases. The germline CDR1 and CDR2 sequences are NNHDY and SYVADS. J gave up 4 bases and V 2 bases, and 4 bases lay outside the gene matches. This CDR3 is 14 amino acids long. CDR3 amino acids: CASSDRTGSSDYTF. The covered CDR3 bases are TGTGCCAGCAGTGACCGGACAGGGAGCTCC.

This clone has only a few counts. Gene names and germline match the mouse. The read gets to within 4 residues of the CDR3 end, and the germline J gene fills in the rest. The chain recombines TRBV1 with TRBJ1-1, with D possibly being TRBD1 (6 bases). The CDR3 is 12 residues long. Trimming took off 8 bases at V and 0 bases at J, with 7 bases between the two ends. CDR1 and CDR2 (germline): NSQYPW, LRSPGD (reference sequence). CDR3 DNA, as far as it was read: TGCACCTGCGGGACAACAAACACA. Translated: CTCGTTNT. The entire CDR3 protein is CTCGTTNTEVFF.

Notes on this clone: Mouse germline and gene names are used. The read finishes 4 residues shy of the CDR3 end, and the germline J gene is used to complete it. The chain combines TRBV5 with TRBJ2-2; 11 nucleotides agree with TRBD1. Trimming took 1 base from V and 3 from J; bases not matched to a gene: 1. In germline, CDR1 is LGHNA, CDR2 YNLKQL (reference sequence). CDR3 length: 16 amino acids. CDR3 sequence: CASSQGTGGYTGQLYF. The sequenced part of the CDR3 DNA is TGTGCCAGCAGCCAAGGGACAGGGGGCTACACCGGG.

This clone occurred a few times. This clone may be a read error of a much larger clone one base away. Any gene name here is a mouse gene name. With the read ending 4 residues before the CDR3 end, the germline J gene is used to fill in that end. V is TRBV19 and J is TRBJ1-2; 8 bases align to TRBD1. CDR3 size: 13 residues. J gave up 3 bases and V 4 bases, and 2 bases lay outside the gene matches. Per the germline V gene, CDR1 is FNHDT and CDR2 is SITEND (reference sequence). CDR3 bases read: TGTGCCAGCAGTGCGGACAGGGACTCC. This encodes CASSADRDS. The entire CDR3 sequence reads CASSADRDSDYTF. Looking up the rest from reference TRBV19 and TRBJ1-2 gives the full variable domain: GGIITQTPKFLIGQEGQKLTLKCQQNFNHDTMYWYRQDSGKGLRLIYYSITENDLQKGDLSEGYDASREKKSSFSLTVTSAQKNEMAVFLCASSADRDSDYTFGSGTRLLVI.

Details on this clone: The gene names given are mouse names. The sequence runs out 4 residues before the end of the CDR3; the remainder is reconstructed from the germline J gene. This chain connects TRBV19 to TRBJ1-4, with 12 bases matching TRBD1. The CDR3 totals 14 residues. Germline V gene sequence: CDR1 FNHDT, CDR2 SITEND (reference sequence). CDR3 bases read: TGTGCCAGCAGTAGGGACAGGGGGCGCGAA. This encodes CASSRDRGRE. The entire CDR3 is CASSRDRGRERLFF.

Details on this clone: Gene names and germline match the mouse. With the read ending 4 residues before the CDR3 end, the germline J gene is used to fill in that end. Other DNA sequences in the sample encode the same CDR3. This sequence joins TRBV19 and TRBJ2-2; the match to TRBD1 covers 8 bases. The V and J ends lost 4 bases and 4 bases, in that order; junction bases with no gene match: 6. Germline CDR1 reads FNHDT; CDR2 reads SITEND (reference sequence). The CDR3 loop spans 15 amino acids. The part of the CDR3 DNA that was read is TGTGCCAGCAGTCGTCAGGGGGCGGGCACCGGG. Residues: CASSRQGAGTG. The complete CDR3 protein is CASSRQGAGTGQLYF.

There are a few counts of this clone. These gene names are mouse names. Read sequence stops 4 residues before the CDR3 end, and the germline J gene provides the missing end. V gene TRBV13-1 combines with J gene TRBJ2-5; no clear D. The length of the CDR3 is 15 residues. The V gene lost 0 bases and the J gene lost 2 bases, with 10 bases spanning the gap. CDR1 and CDR2 (germline): NSHNY, SYGAGN. The sequenced part of the CDR3 DNA is TGTGCCAGCAGTGATGCAGGCCACTCCCAAGAC. This encodes CASSDAGHSQD. The whole CDR3 sequence is CASSDAGHSQDTQYF.

A few counts support this clone. The germline and genes are mouse ones. The CDR3 end is not reached by the read, which stops 4 residues before it; the germline J gene fills it in. This rearrangement joins TRBV13-3 to TRBJ2-3, with TRBD2 matching 10 bases. CDR1 is NNHDY, CDR2 SYVADS, per germline. The CDR3 is 16 amino acids. The sequenced CDR3 bases are TGTGCCAGCAGTGATTTTACTGGGGGGGGCAGAGAA. Translated, it gives CASSDFTGGGRE. The CDR3 in its entirety is CASSDFTGGGRETLYF.

This clone was recorded a few times. Gene names are mouse gene names. Read sequence stops 4 residues before the CDR3 end, and the germline J gene provides the missing end. J is TRBJ1-1 and V is TRBV4; 9 bases line up with TRBD1. The length of the CDR3 is 14 residues. V was clipped by 5 bases and J by 1 base; unmatched bases: 2. The V gene's germline CDR1 is LGHDT and CDR2 YNNKQL (reference sequence). The part of the CDR3 DNA that was read is TGTGCCAGCAGCCGGACAGGGGTAAACACA. Translation gives CASSRTGVNT. The full CDR3 reads CASSRTGVNTEVFF.

Note on this clone: Any gene name here is a mouse gene name. The CDR3 end falls 4 residues outside the read, so it is completed with the germline J gene. The chain uses TRBV13-1 and TRBJ2-4; TRBD2 is a possible D gene (5 bases). The CDR3 length is 14 residues. Germline-derived CDR1 and CDR2 are NSHNY and SYGAGN. Trimming cost V 2 bases and J 2 bases, with 9 bases left between them. CDR3 bases read: TGTGCCAGCAGTGAAGGACTTTATCAAAAC. This sequence encodes CASSEGLYQN. The complete CDR3 sequence is CASSEGLYQNTLYF.